This T cell receptor (beta chain) was sequenced during a study of blood T cell repertoires in COVID-19 (dated by TCRdb to 2020 to 2021). In terms of the full investigation: The collaborator samples originated in the United States, Italy and Spain and spanned the acute and convalescent phases of COVID-19. The repertoires were released in a freely available public database meant as a resource for research on the immune response to SARS-CoV-2. A de-identified subject ID, COVID-19 status, age in years and sex were almost always included in the sample metadata. The dataset comprised deeply sampled blood TCRbeta repertoires from subjects exposed to, actively infected with, or recovered from COVID-19. Samples came from the ongoing ImmuneRACE study (first 160 participants) plus 1,254 subjects from 6 global collaborators. Where HLA class I and class II types were available, the types were taken from metadata supplied by the sample provider, not from assay-based typing. The material from the prospective study consisted of cDNA or gDNA derived from T cells, B-cell-depleted T cells, or PBMCs. Paper-wide results and their limitations: The amount of clinical and demographic metadata varied by source and participant and was provided uncurated.

Taken from the germline V gene, the CDR1 and CDR2 loops are MGHRA and YSYEKL. The CDR3 covers 19 residues, taking in both the cysteine and the phenylalanine. The sequence is cut down to CDR3 DNA, 57 bases in frame from base 1. A distance of 29 bases separates the germline ends of V and J, which lose 8 bases and 1 base respectively. TCRbeta CDR3 regions were amplified from genomic DNA using the immunoSEQ Assay, a bias-controlled multiplex PCR. The original methods were these. Nucleated cell counts per sample were estimated from amplification of reference gene primers within the assay. To quantify the absolute abundance of each unique TCRbeta CDR3 rearrangement, sequence reads were collapsed and filtered. For each sample, productive Simpson clonality was calculated as the square root of Simpson's diversity index across productive rearrangements. As stored in TCRdb, this immuneACCESS dataset retains in-frame rearrangements with V and J assigned. A fraction of the clones does not appear; measured against another copy, unresolved V genes explain less than half of the discrepancy, and the remainder lacks a known reason. V, J and clone size are those of that table, while D and trimming were read from the DNA. The table for this sample lists around 110,000 clones; 85% to 95% of them were counted only once. The ten largest clonotypes hold less than 1.5% of the sample.

On this clone: Its antigen is unknown. Per-base quality was not reported, and no clone a single base away is much larger than it.

The collaborating institutions used their own protocols to collect whole blood in K2EDTA tubes. For TCRbeta analysis, collaborators shipped samples as frozen whole blood, isolated PBMCs, or DNA extracted from either of those sample types. The source material was peripheral blood. The chain is encoded by TRBV4-1 joined to TRBJ1-1; TRBD1 is perhaps the D gene, given 5 matching bases. This clonotype originated in a woman aged 25 to 39 with acute or convalescent COVID-19. The DNA sequence is given as TGCGCCAGCCGAAGCCTGCCATTATTCGGAGCCGACAGGAACACTGAAGCTTTCTTT. Its protein reads: CASRSLPLFGADRNTEAFF.